The rows below give T cell receptor beta chains drawn from one sample of a study of cytomegalovirus exposure and HLA in healthy donors. Profiled with immunoSEQ multiplex PCR; TCRdb holds only in-frame clones, not every one. The data contain fewer than 80,000 clones, just under 75% of them singletons. Sequenced sample: PBMCs. These receptors came from a woman in her 30s in good health and CMV-seronegative. Each CDR3 is given with its conserved first and last residue. D genes are given only for firm matches. Only part of the rows carry a size: once, few, many, or a class if the clone is expanded.

d_call j_call clone_size v_call cdr3_nt cdr3_aa
TRBD1 TRBJ1-5 NA TRBV2 TGTGCCAGCACCGGATGGGACAGGGGTAATCAGCCCCAGCATTTT CASTGWDRGNQPQHF
NA TRBJ2-5 few TRBV5-1 TGCGCCAGCAGCTTGGAACCAGCGGGCTTCCAAGAGACCCAGTACTTC CASSLEPAGFQETQYF
TRBD2 TRBJ2-3 few TRBV6-1 TGTGCCAGCAGTGAATTGTGGACTAGCGGCACAGATACGCAGTATTTT CASSELWTSGTDTQYF
NA TRBJ2-3 NA TRBV4-1 TGCGCCAGCAGCCTCCAGGGCGCCCCAAACCAGTATTTT CASSLQGAPNQYF
TRBD1 TRBJ1-4 NA TRBV2 TGTGCCAGCAGTGACCCCAGGGGGTTAGGAGAAAAACTGTTTTTT CASSDPRGLGEKLFF
NA TRBJ2-1 NA TRBV5-6 TGTGCCAGCAGCTTCACGAGAGGGCACTCCTACAATGAGCAGTTCTTC CASSFTRGHSYNEQFF
NA TRBJ2-2 few TRBV19 TGTGCCAGTAGTATCAGAACGGGGGGCACCCTGAACACCGGGGAGCTGTTTTTT CASSIRTGGTLNTGELFF
NA TRBJ1-3 few TRBV18 TGTGCCAGCTCACCACCGGAGGGTAACTCTGGAAACACCATATATTTT CASSPPEGNSGNTIYF
NA TRBJ1-1 NA TRBV6-5 TGTGCCAGCAGCCGGGGGGGAGACACTGAAGCTTTCTTT CASSRGGDTEAFF
NA TRBJ2-7 NA TRBV28 TGTGCCAGCAGTTTCCCCCTTTCCCACGAGCAGTACTTC CASSFPLSHEQYF
NA TRBJ1-2 NA TRBV11-2 TGTGCCAGCAGCTTAGCGCAGTTCGGTAGCGGCTACACCTTC CASSLAQFGSGYTF
TRBD1 TRBJ2-5 NA TRBV19 TGTGCCAGTAGTGCCTACAGGGGACAAGAGACCCAGTACTTC CASSAYRGQETQYF
NA TRBJ2-7 NA TRBV5-4 TGTGCCAGCAGCTTCGGGGGAGCCTACGAGCAGTACTTC CASSFGGAYEQYF
NA TRBJ1-2 NA TRBV28 TGTGCCAGCAGTTTATACCCCCGAGAGGGGGGGAACTACACCTTC CASSLYPREGGNYTF
TRBD1 TRBJ2-1 NA TRBV27 TGTGCCAGCGGACCGGGACAGATCAATGAGCAGTTCTTC CASGPGQINEQFF
NA TRBJ1-1 few TRBV7-9 TGTGCCAGCAGCCTCTTCGTCCTTCGGGACGGGAGAACAACTGAAGCTTTCTTT CASSLFVLRDGRTTEAFF
NA TRBJ1-5 NA TRBV27 TGTGCCAGCAGTTTACAGGGAGGAAATCAGCCCCAGCATTTT CASSLQGGNQPQHF
TRBD2 TRBJ2-2 few TRBV6-6 TGTGCCAGCAGTTACGGCGGGAGAACCGGGGAGCTGTTTTTT CASSYGGRTGELFF
TRBD2 TRBJ2-7 NA TRBV27 TGTGCCAGCAGTTCCTGGAGAGCGGGAGCGACCTCCGAGCAGTACTTC CASSSWRAGATSEQYF
TRBD2 TRBJ2-1 NA TRBV5-5 TGTGCCAGCAGCTTCGGGACTAGCTTTTTCTGGGGGTTCTTC CASSFGTSFFWGFF
NA TRBJ2-1 NA TRBV6-1 TGTGCCAGCAGACCGACACAATACAATGAGCAGTTCTTC CASRPTQYNEQFF
NA TRBJ1-1 NA TRBV9 TGTGCCAGCAGCGTAGAGTCAGGGGCTGAAGCTTTCTTT CASSVESGAEAFF
NA TRBJ1-1 NA TRBV19 TGTGCCAGTAGTATCGAGGGAACTACCAACATGAACACTGAAGCTTTCTTT CASSIEGTTNMNTEAFF
NA TRBJ2-7 few TRBV4-1 TGCGCCAGCAGCCAAGATAACTACGAGCAGTACTTC CASSQDNYEQYF
TRBD2 TRBJ2-3 few TRBV5-4 TGTGCCAGCAGCTTGGGGGCTAGCGGGAGGGATACGCAGTATTTT CASSLGASGRDTQYF
TRBD1 TRBJ2-7 NA TRBV15 TGTGCCACCGGGGACAGGGTGTCCTACGAGCAGTACTTC CATGDRVSYEQYF
TRBD1 TRBJ2-5 NA TRBV7-2 TGTGCCAGCAGCTTAGCCGGGACAGTACAAGAGACCCAGTACTTC CASSLAGTVQETQYF
NA TRBJ2-1 NA TRBV5-4 TGTGCCAGCGACCCGGGGGGAGGGGGTCGGAATGAGCAGTTCTTC CASDPGGGGRNEQFF
NA TRBJ1-2 NA TRBV20-1 TGCAGTGCCAGCCGTCGGGGGGGCTACACCTTC CSASRRGGYTF
NA TRBJ2-3 NA TRBV7-8 TGTGCCAGCAGCCCCAGGTCCGGGGAGCGTTGGGATACGCAGTATTTT CASSPRSGERWDTQYF
TRBD2 TRBJ2-1 NA TRBV15 TGTGCCACCAGCAGAGCTAGGGCACTCGGGACTCGGGGGGTCAATGAGCAGTTCTTC CATSRARALGTRGVNEQFF
NA TRBJ2-7 NA TRBV5-6 TGTGCCAGCAGCACTACAGGGCCGGTGGACGAGCAGTACTTC CASSTTGPVDEQYF
TRBD1 TRBJ1-4 NA TRBV30 TGTGCCTGGAGTGTACGGGGGACAGGGTTAAGTGAAAAACTGTTTTTT CAWSVRGTGLSEKLFF